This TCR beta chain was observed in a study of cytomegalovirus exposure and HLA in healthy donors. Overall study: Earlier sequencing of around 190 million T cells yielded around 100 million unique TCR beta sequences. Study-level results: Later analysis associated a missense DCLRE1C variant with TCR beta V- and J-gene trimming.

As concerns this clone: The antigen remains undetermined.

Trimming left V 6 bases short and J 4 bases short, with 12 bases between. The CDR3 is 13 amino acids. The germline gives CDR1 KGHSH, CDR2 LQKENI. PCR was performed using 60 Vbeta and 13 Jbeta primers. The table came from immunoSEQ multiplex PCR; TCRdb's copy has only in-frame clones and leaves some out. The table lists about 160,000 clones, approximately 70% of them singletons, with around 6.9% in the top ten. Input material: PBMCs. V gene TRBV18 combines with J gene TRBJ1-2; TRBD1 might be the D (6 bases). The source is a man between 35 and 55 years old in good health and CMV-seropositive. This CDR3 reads CASSPDRLYGYTF. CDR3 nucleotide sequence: TGTGCCAGCTCCCCCGACAGGCTCTATGGCTACACCTTC. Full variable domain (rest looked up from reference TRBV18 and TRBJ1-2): NAGVMQNPRHLVRRRGQEARLRCSPMKGHSHVYWYRQLPEEGLKFMVYLQKENIIDESGMPKERFSAEFPKEGPSILRIQQVVRGDSAAYFCASSPDRLYGYTFGSGTRLTVV.